This T cell receptor (beta chain) was profiled in a study of cytomegalovirus exposure and HLA in healthy donors. A multiplex PCR was run with 60 Vbeta primers and 13 Jbeta primers. In the authors' workflow: Counted up in a later analysis, unique TCR beta chains came to some 75 million, with around 10 million shared. The protocol was immunoSEQ multiplex PCR, while the TCRdb copy is restricted to in-frame clones and leaves out a portion. V and J calls and clone size are as listed in that table; D and trimming were resolved from the DNA. The table has about 90,000 clones, about four fifths seen once. Regarding donors, all were healthy bone marrow donors. Of note for this clone: Its antigen is still unknown.

CDR1 is SGHKS and CDR2 is YYEKEE in the germline V gene (reference sequence). CDR3 length equals 17 residues. V dropped 3 bases and J dropped 0; count of bases not matched to a gene: 7. General observations from the study: For cytomegalovirus status, the classifier reportedly gave diagnoses with high specificity and sensitivity.

The chain carries TRBV5-5 and TRBJ2-3; TRBD2 matches 10 bases. Sequencing was done on a sample of PBMCs. The source of this sequence is a man aged 18 to 30 in good health and CMV-seronegative. In nucleotides, the CDR3 is TGTGCCAGCAGCTCCTTGGCTAGCGGGGGAAGCACAGATACGCAGTATTTT. Protein sequence: CASSSLASGGSTDTQYF.